This TCR beta chain was sequenced for a study of cytomegalovirus exposure and HLA in healthy donors. Findings and caveats of the study: Whilst most TCR sequences proved rare, a subset of public TCRs occurred across many donors.

As regards this clone: Its matching antigen is unknown.

Primers: 60 Vbeta forward and 13 Jbeta reverse. Data came from immunoSEQ multiplex PCR; TCRdb stores just in-frame clones and leaves some out. This table holds roughly 200,000 clones, approximately 79% found once. Germline V CDR1 and CDR2: MGHRA, YSYEKL. The CDR3 runs to 18 residues. Unmatched junction bases numbered 16, after V lost 4 bases and J lost 4 bases. The sequence was collected from a young woman in good health and CMV-seropositive. The sample consisted of PBMCs. The chain joins TRBV4-1 to TRBJ2-1; 7 nucleotides align to TRBD1. CDR3 in DNA: TGCGCCAGCAGCCTCCGGGACAGAGGTCTTGGGGCTTACAATGAGCAGTTCTTC. Protein: CASSLRDRGLGAYNEQFF.